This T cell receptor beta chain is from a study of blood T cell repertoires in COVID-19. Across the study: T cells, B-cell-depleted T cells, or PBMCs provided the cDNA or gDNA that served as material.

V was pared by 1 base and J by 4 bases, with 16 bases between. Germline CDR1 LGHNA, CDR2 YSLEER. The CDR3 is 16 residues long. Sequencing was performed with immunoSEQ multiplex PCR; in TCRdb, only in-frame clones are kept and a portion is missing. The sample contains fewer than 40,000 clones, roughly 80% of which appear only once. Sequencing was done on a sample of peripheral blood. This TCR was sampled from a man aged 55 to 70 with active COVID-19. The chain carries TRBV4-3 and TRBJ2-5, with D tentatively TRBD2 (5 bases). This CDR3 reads CASSQVSREYRETQYF. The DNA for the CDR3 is TGCGCCAGCAGCCAAGTATCGAGGGAGTACCGAGAGACCCAGTACTTC.